The clone carrying this T cell receptor beta chain came up many times. A second PCR of roughly 7 to 11 cycles used a sample-barcoded 5' primer and a J-beta primer mix. A tag from a template-switch adaptor with 12 random nucleotides marked each cDNA molecule. TCRdb reprocessed the 5' RACE reads via MiXCR and lists one record per CDR3 protein. The sample has under 850,000 distinct CDR3 sequences; approximately 35% are singletons. Caucasian individuals from Russia who were healthy and aged roughly 6 to 95 acted as donors. Trimming removed 0 bases from V and 8 bases from J, with 15 bases in between. The germline V gene has CDR1 GTSNPN and CDR2 SVGIG (reference sequence). The length of the CDR3 is 14 residues. The sample comes from a study of blood T cells in healthy people across ages.

This TCR was sampled from a man aged 18 to 30 in good health. The genes are TRBV30 and TRBJ2-3, with D perhaps matching TRBD1 (6 bases). Sequencing was done on a sample of blood. CDR3 sequence (DNA): TGTGCCTGGAGTGTACAGGGTCCAGGTGGTACGCAGTATTTT. The encoded protein is CAWSVQGPGGTQYF.